There are a few counts of the clone carrying this T cell receptor beta chain. Individual cDNA molecules were tagged with unique molecular identifiers, the study reported. TCRdb reprocessed the 5' RACE reads via MiXCR and lists one record per CDR3 protein. The sample carries more than 95,000 distinct CDR3 sequences, over 15% recorded once. This sample is drawn from a study of early T cells in non-severe SARS-CoV-2 infection. The CDR3 length is 16 residues. Trimming pared 0 bases from V and 3 bases from J, leaving 16 bases between. Germline V gives CDR1 DFQATT, CDR2 SNEGSKA (reference sequence). The gene calls are TRBV20-1 and TRBJ2-3; no definite D call. This TCR was recovered from an adult who was a healthcare worker with PCR-confirmed SARS-CoV-2 infection or an uninfected control (not recorded which). Source material: whole blood. CDR3 amino acids: CSAREGWYLGTDTQYF. In DNA, the CDR3 is TGCAGTGCTAGAGAGGGTTGGTACTTAGGTACAGATACGCAGTATTTT.